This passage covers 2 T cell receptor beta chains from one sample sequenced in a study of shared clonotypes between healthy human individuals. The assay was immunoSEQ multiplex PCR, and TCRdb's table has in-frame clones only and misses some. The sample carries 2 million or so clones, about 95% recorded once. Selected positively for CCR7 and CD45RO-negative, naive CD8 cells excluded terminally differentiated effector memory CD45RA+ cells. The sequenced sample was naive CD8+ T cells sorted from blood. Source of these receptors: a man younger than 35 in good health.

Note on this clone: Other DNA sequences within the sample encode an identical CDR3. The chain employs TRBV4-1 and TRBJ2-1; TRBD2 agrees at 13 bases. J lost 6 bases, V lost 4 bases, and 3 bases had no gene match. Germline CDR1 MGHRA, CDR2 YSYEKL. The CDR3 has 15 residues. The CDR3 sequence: CASSLTSGRGNEQFF. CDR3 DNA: TGCGCCAGCAGCCTCACTAGCGGGAGGGGCAATGAGCAGTTCTTC.

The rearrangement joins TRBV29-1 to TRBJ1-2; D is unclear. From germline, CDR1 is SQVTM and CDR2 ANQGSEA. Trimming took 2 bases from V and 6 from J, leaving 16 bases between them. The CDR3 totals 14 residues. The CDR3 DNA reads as TGCAGCGTTGAAAGGAAGGGTTTAGAGGATGGCTACACCTTC. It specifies CSVERKGLEDGYTF.